The 32 T cell receptor beta chains below were found in one sample sequenced in a study of human T cells and chemical hapten exposure. TCRdb re-called the RACE reads through MiXCR, storing one row per CDR3 protein. The table lists 150,000 to 200,000 distinct CDR3 sequences, roughly 15% of them singletons. This sample's time point: patch test 1, 2 weeks after DPC sensitization. Treatment: therapeutic diphenylcyclopropenone sensitization with weekly scalp DPC. The source material was whole blood, sampled in connection with sensitization to the hapten diphenylcyclopropenone (DPC). Receptor source: a woman aged 30 to 39 with alopecia areata. Some clones in this sample may be carry-over from other donors' samples.

J is TRBJ2-1 and V is TRBV15, with a weak D call TRBD2 (5 bases). Germline CDR1 reads LNHNV; CDR2 reads YYDKDF (reference sequence). The CDR3 totals 13 residues. Trimming cost V 11 bases and J 8 bases, with 19 bases left between them. CDR3 sequence reads: CAASERRWDEQFF. In nucleotides, the CDR3 is TGTGCCGCCTCGGAGCGGCGTTGGGATGAGCAGTTCTTC.

The table lists this clonotype with many counts. The chain carries TRBV10-3 and TRBJ1-3; the D gene is possibly TRBD1 (5 bases). The V and J ends lost 7 bases and 3 bases respectively, with 16 bases between them. The CDR3 length is 15 residues. Germline V CDR1 and CDR2: ENHRY, SYGVKD. CDR3 sequence reads: CAIIGGGSGGNTIYF. CDR3 coding DNA: TGTGCCATCATCGGTGGGGGTTCGGGTGGAAACACCATATATTTT.

This clonotype was observed a handful of times. CDR3 nucleotide sequence: TGCGCCAGCAGCCTAACCGGGACAGGGTTCAATGAGCAGTTCTTC. Translation gives CASSLTGTGFNEQFF. V usage is TRBV4-1 and J usage is TRBJ2-1; 9 bases are shared with TRBD1. In germline, CDR1 is MGHRA, CDR2 YSYEKL. V trimming: 4 bases; J trimming: 6 bases; junction bases outside the gene matches: 7. This CDR3 comprises 15 residues.

This clonotype appeared a few times. The rearrangement uses TRBV5-1 and TRBJ2-7; D tentatively fits TRBD1 or TRBD2 (5 bases each). The germline V gene encodes CDR1 SGHRS and CDR2 YFSETQ. Trimming took 0 bases from V and 7 from J, leaving 11 bases between them. CDR3 length: 13 amino acids. The CDR3 DNA sequence: TGCGCCAGCAGCTTGGACCCGGGGCCTGAGCAGTACTTC. Its protein product is CASSLDPGPEQYF.

This clonotype was detected a few times. This chain connects TRBV5-5 to TRBJ1-6; TRBD1 might be the D (6 bases). The CDR3 loop spans 11 amino acids. V lost 7 bases, J lost 14 bases, and 13 bases lay in between. CDR1 is SGHKS and CDR2 is YYEKEE in the germline V gene (reference sequence). The CDR3 spells CASGLKGALHF. In DNA, the CDR3 is TGTGCCAGCGGTCTCAAGGGGGCCCTCCACTTT. Full variable domain (remainder filled in from reference TRBV5-5 and TRBJ1-6): DAGVTQSPTHLIKTRGQQVTLRCSPISGHKSVSWYQQVLGQGPQFIFQYYEKEERGRGNFPDRFSARQFPNYSSELNVNALLLGDSALYLCASGLKGALHFGNGTRLTVT.

This clonotype occurred a few times. This chain connects TRBV11-3 to TRBJ2-2; TRBD2 aligns across 11 bases. CDR3 length: 16 amino acids. V gave up 5 bases and J gave up 4 bases; unmatched junction bases: 6. From germline, CDR1 is SGHNT and CDR2 YENEEA. CDR3 DNA sequence: TGTGCCAGCAGCCTACTAGCGGGAGTATCCACCGGGGAGCTGTTTTTT. It is translated as CASSLLAGVSTGELFF.

At least ten counts were recorded for this clonotype. The chain recombines TRBV7-8 with TRBJ2-5; the match to TRBD1 covers 7 bases. This CDR3 has 16 residues. The trim removed 5 bases at V and 1 base at J, leaving 10 bases unmatched. CDR1 is SGHVS, CDR2 FQNEAQ, per germline. CDR3: CASSRGTEGPQETQYF. In nucleotides, the CDR3 is TGTGCCAGCAGCCGAGGGACAGAGGGGCCCCAAGAGACCCAGTACTTC.

The rearrangement joins TRBV7-2 to TRBJ1-1, with D unclear. With 4 bases removed from V and 1 base from J, the gap between germline ends came to 7 bases. Germline lookup yields CDR1 SGHTA and CDR2 FQGNSA. The CDR3 consists of 13 residues. The CDR3 region has the DNA TGTGCCAGCAGCTACAACGAGAACACTGAAGCTTTCTTT. Amino acid sequence: CASSYNENTEAFF.

This clonotype was observed a few times. The V and J genes are TRBV7-2 and TRBJ2-7, with D perhaps matching TRBD2 (6 bases). CDR3 length: 15 amino acids. V was clipped by 5 bases and J by 4 bases, with 18 bases between them. CDR1 is SGHTA and CDR2 is FQGNSA in the germline V gene. The CDR3 loop reads CASSPKTGERYEQYF. CDR3 sequence (DNA): TGTGCCAGCAGCCCTAAGACGGGGGAGCGGTACGAGCAGTACTTC.

This clonotype was recorded a few times. This rearrangement joins TRBV3-1 to TRBJ1-2; a possible D gene is TRBD1 (6 bases). This CDR3 has 16 residues. With 2 bases removed from V and 3 bases from J, the gap between germline ends came to 16 bases. Germline CDR1 is LGHDT and CDR2 is YNNKEL (reference sequence). CDR3 DNA: TGTGCCAGCAGCCAAACCCGGCAGGGGTTTGACTATGGCTACACCTTC. This gives the protein CASSQTRQGFDYGYTF. Full variable domain (remainder filled in from reference TRBV3-1 and TRBJ1-2): DTAVSQTPKYLVTQMGNDKSIKCEQNLGHDTMYWYKQDSKKFLKIMFSYNNKELIINETVPNRFSPKSPDKAHLNLHINSLELGDSAVYFCASSQTRQGFDYGYTFGSGTRLTVV.

This clonotype was found a few times. This chain uses TRBV7-9 with TRBJ2-1; 7 positions match TRBD2. After removal of 5 bases from V and 0 bases from J, the junction contained 4 bases not matched to a gene. The CDR3 is 15 residues long. From germline, CDR1 is SEHNR and CDR2 FQNEAQ (reference sequence). CDR3 bases: TGTGCCAGCAGCGAAAGCGGGATCTCCTACAATGAGCAGTTCTTC. The encoded protein is CASSESGISYNEQFF. Based on the CDR3 plus reference TRBV7-9 and TRBJ2-1, the full variable domain is DTGVSQNPRHKITKRGQNVTFRCDPISEHNRLYWYRQTLGQGPEFLTYFQNEAQLEKSRLLSDRFSAERPKGSFSTLEIQRTEQGDSAMYLCASSESGISYNEQFFGPGTRLTVL.

This clonotype has a handful of counts. This chain uses TRBV28 with TRBJ2-1, with D possibly TRBD1 on 5 matching bases. The germline V and J ends were trimmed by 3 bases and 8 bases, with 11 bases remaining between them. CDR3 length equals 13 residues. Germline V lookup: CDR1 MDHEN, CDR2 SYDVKM. The CDR3 protein is CASSLGHEHEQFF. The DNA for the CDR3 is TGTGCCAGCAGTTTGGGGCATGAGCATGAGCAGTTCTTC.

The chain is built from TRBV7-2 and TRBJ2-1, with 7 bases that match TRBD2. Trimming took 4 bases from V and 7 from J; bases not matched to a gene: 7. The CDR3 is made up of 14 amino acids. CDR1 is SGHTA and CDR2 is FQGNSA in the germline V gene. The CDR3 DNA reads as TGTGCCAGCAGCTGGGGACTATCGGGGAATGAGCAGTTCTTC. It translates to CASSWGLSGNEQFF.

The gene calls are TRBV29-1 and TRBJ2-7, with 8 bases that match TRBD2. From germline, CDR1 is SQVTM and CDR2 ANQGSEA. V lost 5 bases, J lost 6 bases, and 6 bases stayed unmatched. This CDR3 comprises 12 residues. Written as DNA, the CDR3 is TGCAGCGTTAGCCACGGGACTAGCGAGCAGTACTTC. Its protein product is CSVSHGTSEQYF.

The sample holds a few counts of this clonotype. V and J are TRBV29-1 and TRBJ1-2; D is ambiguous. The V and J ends lost 3 bases and 5 bases respectively, with 13 bases between them. The V gene's germline CDR1 is SQVTM and CDR2 ANQGSEA. The CDR3 totals 13 residues. CDR3 residues: CSVDRTSVYGYTF. The CDR3 DNA reads TGCAGCGTTGACCGGACGAGCGTTTATGGCTACACCTTC.

This clonotype turned up a few times. DNA for the CDR3: TGTGCCAGCACTGGACAGTTGGTCTCCTACGAGCAGTACTTC. It is translated as CASTGQLVSYEQYF. The chain uses TRBV6-2 or TRBV6-3 and TRBJ2-7; maybe TRBD1 (6 bases). Trimming took off 7 bases at V and 0 bases at J, with 13 bases between the two ends. Germline-derived CDR1 and CDR2 are MNHEY and SVGEGT. The CDR3 extends over 14 amino acids.

Many counts were recorded for this clonotype. J is TRBJ2-7 and V is TRBV18; D is unresolved. Germline V lookup: CDR1 KGHSH, CDR2 LQKENI. Trimming took 2 bases from V and 3 from J, leaving 8 bases between them. This CDR3 region has 13 residues. CDR3 amino acids: CASSPLRIYEQYF. The CDR3, as DNA: TGTGCCAGCTCACCATTACGGATCTACGAGCAGTACTTC.

This clonotype was seen only a few times. V usage is TRBV9 and J usage is TRBJ2-1; D gene uncertain. The CDR3 sequence is 13 residues long. Deletions cut 5 bases from V and 5 bases from J, with 11 bases between. From germline, CDR1 is SGDLS and CDR2 YYNGEE. Written as DNA, the CDR3 is TGTGCCAGCAGTATCAACACCCACAATGAGCAGTTCTTC. It specifies CASSINTHNEQFF.

In this sample, this clonotype turned up a few times. The rearrangement links TRBV19 to TRBJ1-5; a possible D gene is TRBD1 (5 bases). Germline V gene sequence: CDR1 LNHDA, CDR2 SQIVND (reference sequence). V gave up 5 bases and J gave up 5 bases, with 19 bases separating them. CDR3 size: 16 residues. CDR3 protein: CASSLLPTVIHQPQHF. CDR3 DNA: TGTGCCAGTAGTCTACTCCCGACAGTTATTCATCAGCCCCAGCATTTT. The full variable domain, rest sourced from reference TRBV19 and TRBJ1-5, is DGGITQSPKYLFRKEGQNVTLSCEQNLNHDAMYWYRQDPGQGLRLIYYSQIVNDFQKGDIAEGYSVSREKKESFPLTVTSAQKNPTAFYLCASSLLPTVIHQPQHFGDGTRLSIL.

The chain carries TRBV18 and TRBJ2-5; D might be TRBD1 or TRBD2, each matching 5 bases. CDR3 length: 16 amino acids. Looked up from germline, CDR1 is KGHSH and CDR2 is LQKENI. V lost 4 bases, J lost 5 bases, and 20 bases lay in between. The CDR3 nucleotides read TGTGCCAGCTCACTACGCCGGGGCACGTCGGGGGAGACCCAGTACTTC. Translation gives CASSLRRGTSGETQYF.

The sample holds a few counts of this clonotype. The chain employs TRBV7-3 and TRBJ2-1; a possible D gene is TRBD1 (5 bases). The CDR3 is 16 residues long. The germline V gene encodes CDR1 SGHTA and CDR2 FQGTGA. Deletions cut 5 bases from V and 0 bases from J, with 14 bases between. The CDR3: CASSPQDSTSYNEQFF. DNA for the CDR3: TGTGCCAGCAGCCCCCAAGACAGTACCTCCTACAATGAGCAGTTCTTC.

This clonotype was detected ten times or more. This chain joins TRBV7-2 and TRBJ2-5; D is undetermined. Trimming took 1 base from V and 3 from J, leaving 12 bases between them. Germline loops: CDR1 SGHTA, CDR2 FQGNSA. This CDR3 spans 15 amino acids. CDR3 nucleotide sequence: TGTGCCAGCAGCTTAGGGGTCAGGAACGAAGAGACCCAGTACTTC. Translation: CASSLGVRNEETQYF.

This clonotype has a count of ten or more. The chain links TRBV29-1 to TRBJ2-7; the match to TRBD2 covers 7 bases. Losses at the gene ends were 6 bases for V and 5 bases for J; bases not matched to a gene: 1. CDR3 length: 10 residues. CDR1 and CDR2 (germline): SQVTM, ANQGSEA. The CDR3 DNA reads TGCAGCGTACTAGCGAACGAGCAGTACTTC. Amino acids: CSVLANEQYF.

In this sample, this clonotype turned up many times. The chain recombines TRBV9 with TRBJ1-6; TRBD1 aligns across 8 bases. Germline V gene data show CDR1 as SGDLS and CDR2 as YYNGEE. V lost 3 bases, J lost 8 bases, and 7 bases stayed unmatched. The CDR3 extends over 15 amino acids. As DNA, the CDR3 is TGTGCCAGCAGCGGACAGGGGTCGGGTGATTCACCCCTCCACTTT. Residues: CASSGQGSGDSPLHF.

The genes are TRBV20-1 and TRBJ2-5; the D is unclear. Germline V CDR1 and CDR2: DFQATT, SNEGSKA (reference sequence). Trimming took 4 bases from V and 3 from J, leaving 12 bases between them. There are 13 residues in the CDR3. The CDR3 protein is CSAIVDPEETQYF. The CDR3 DNA is TGCAGTGCTATCGTAGACCCGGAAGAGACCCAGTACTTC.

The chain has TRBV7-2 and TRBJ1-2; D is undetermined. The CDR3 sequence is 15 residues long. V dropped 2 bases and J dropped 4 bases, with 14 bases sitting between them. CDR1 SGHTA and CDR2 FQGNSA come from the germline V gene. The CDR3 loop is CASSLLLIGAYGYTF. The CDR3 DNA reads as TGTGCCAGCAGCTTACTATTGATCGGTGCCTATGGCTACACCTTC.

CDR3 bases: TGCAGCGTTGACGTAACAGGGAACACCGGGGAGCTGTTTTTT. This codes for CSVDVTGNTGELFF. This sequence joins TRBV29-1 and TRBJ2-2; the D gene is possibly TRBD1 (5 bases). V lost 3 bases, J lost 1 base, and 9 bases lay in between. Germline V gene lookup returns CDR1 SQVTM and CDR2 ANQGSEA. The CDR3 is 14 residues long.

This chain links TRBV13 with TRBJ1-6; weak D call: TRBD1 (5 bases). Germline assignment: CDR1 PRHDT and CDR2 FYEKMQ (reference sequence). The V gene lost 3 bases and the J gene lost 10 bases, with 10 bases spanning the gap. The CDR3 totals 13 residues. The CDR3 here is CASSFDRLSPLHF. The CDR3 DNA sequence: TGTGCCAGCAGCTTCGACAGACTCTCACCCCTCCACTTT.

V is TRBV6-2 or TRBV6-3 and J is TRBJ1-1; 9 bases line up with TRBD1. The CDR3 contains 14 residues. The ends lost 7 bases at V and 6 bases at J; junction bases unmatched: 9. CDR1 MNHEY and CDR2 SVGEGT come from the germline V gene. Written as DNA, the CDR3 is TGTGCCAGCAAATTCACACAGGGGGCTGCTGAAGCTTTCTTT. Amino acid sequence: CASKFTQGAAEAFF.

The chain couples TRBV6-1 to TRBJ1-6; D is ambiguous. This CDR3 has 14 residues. V lost 3 bases and J lost 9, with 12 bases in between. Germline values: CDR1 MNHNS, CDR2 SASEGT. CDR3: CASSDPPTASPLHF. DNA of the CDR3: TGTGCCAGCAGTGATCCCCCGACGGCTTCACCCCTCCACTTT.

This sequence joins TRBV4-1 and TRBJ1-3, with D possibly TRBD1 on 5 matching bases. The V and J ends lost 3 bases and 8 bases respectively, with 5 bases between them. Germline V gives CDR1 MGHRA, CDR2 YSYEKL. The CDR3 consists of 11 residues. The CDR3 region has the DNA TGCGCCAGCAGCCAGGGGGACACCATATATTTT. It codes for CASSQGDTIYF.

The CDR3 DNA sequence: TGTGCCAGCAGCCAAGATGGGGATGGCTACACCTTC. Protein product: CASSQDGDGYTF. The rearrangement uses TRBV14 and TRBJ1-2; the D is unclear. There are 12 residues in the CDR3. Trimming took 0 bases from V and 6 from J, leaving 5 bases between them. Looked up from germline, CDR1 is SGHDN and CDR2 is FVKESK.